Below, 5 T cell receptor beta chains from the same sample are listed, as sequenced in a study of response to subunit inactivated influenza vaccine. Using its own MiXCR run on the RT-PCR reads, TCRdb lists one record per CDR3 protein. The repertoire consists of some 850,000 distinct CDR3 sequences, with about 18% occurring once and the leading ten covering under 13%. The starting material was PBMCs from blood, obtained less than 6 days after vaccination. The receptors here all came from a man in his fifties who received an inactivated influenza vaccine.

This sequence joins TRBV6-2 or TRBV6-3 and TRBJ2-3, with D unresolved. Germline V gene lookup returns CDR1 MNHEY and CDR2 SVGEGT. Trimming cost V 7 bases and J 6 bases, with 14 bases left between them. The CDR3 has 13 amino acids. The DNA for the CDR3 is TGTGCCAGCACTCCCCCTGGGTGGGATACGCAGTATTTT. It encodes CASTPPGWDTQYF.

The V call is TRBV4-3, the J call TRBJ2-5, with D maybe TRBD2 (5 bases). Germline loops: CDR1 LGHNA, CDR2 YSLEER. Trimming left V 0 bases short and J 2 bases short, with 10 bases between. The CDR3 is made up of 15 amino acids. The CDR3 DNA sequence: TGCGCCAGCAGCCAAGATTGGACGGGGCAAGAGACCCAGTACTTC. Translation: CASSQDWTGQETQYF.

This clonotype has just a few counts. The chain joins TRBV10-3 to TRBJ2-1, with 11 nucleotides matching TRBD1. The junction had 11 bases not matched to a gene; V was cut back by 6 bases and J by 7 bases. CDR3 length: 16 residues. Germline CDR1 is ENHRY and CDR2 is SYGVKD. In DNA, the CDR3 is TGTGCCATCAGGAAGCCTACCGGGACAGGGGGGAATGAGCAGTTCTTC. Protein sequence: CAIRKPTGTGGNEQFF.

This clonotype appeared a few times. J is TRBJ1-2 and V is TRBV7-9; a possible D gene is TRBD1 (6 bases). The germline V gene encodes CDR1 SEHNR and CDR2 FQNEAQ (reference sequence). V was pared by 4 bases and J by 8 bases, with 20 bases between. The CDR3 is 15 amino acids. The CDR3 nucleotides read TGTGCCAGCAGCTCCGGGGGCCTGGTTCCCTACGGCTACACCTTC. The encoded protein is CASSSGGLVPYGYTF.

V and J are TRBV5-6 and TRBJ2-1, with 8 bases identical to TRBD1. The trim removed 4 bases at V and 2 bases at J, leaving 8 bases unmatched. Per the germline V gene, CDR1 is SGHDT and CDR2 is YYEEEE. This CDR3 contains 16 residues. CDR3: CASSLAGQAAYNEQFF. CDR3 in DNA: TGTGCCAGCAGCCTGGCGGGACAGGCAGCCTACAATGAGCAGTTCTTC.